This TCR beta chain was sequenced in a study of T cell responses to AZD1222 COVID-19 vaccine. In the case of this clone: One end of the junction does not line up with germline, which may come from a read error.

Assay: immunoSEQ multiplex PCR; the TCRdb copy retains only in-frame clones and omits some. The profile shows about 150,000 clones, around 90% of them singletons. The length of the CDR3 is 14 residues. Germline CDR1 is SGHDN and CDR2 is FVKESK. The chain employs TRBV14 and TRBJ1-5; D possibly corresponds to TRBD1 (5 bases). This receptor was obtained from an adult who received the AZD1222 COVID-19 vaccine. Sample: peripheral blood, taken 28 days after the second AZD1222 dose. This CDR3 is CASSRAGSSQPQHF. The CDR3 region has the DNA TGTGCCAGCAGCCGTGCAGGGAGCAGTCAGCCCCAGCATTTT.